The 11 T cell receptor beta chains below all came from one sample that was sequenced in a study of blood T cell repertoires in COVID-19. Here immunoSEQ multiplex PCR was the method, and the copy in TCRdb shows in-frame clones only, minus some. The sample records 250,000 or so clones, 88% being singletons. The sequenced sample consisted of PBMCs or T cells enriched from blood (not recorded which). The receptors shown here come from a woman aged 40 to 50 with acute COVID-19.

DNA for the CDR3: TGCGCCAGCAGCTTACAGGTGAAAAGCTCCTACAATGAGCAGTTCTTC. It encodes CASSLQVKSSYNEQFF. The chain joins TRBV4-3 to TRBJ2-1, with a possible D match to TRBD1 (5 bases). This CDR3 has 16 amino acids. Germline CDR1 reads LGHNA; CDR2 reads YSLEER. V gave up 5 bases and J gave up 0 bases, with 14 bases separating them.

CDR3 loop: CASSSGLAGGLTDTGELFF. CDR3 bases: TGTGCCAGCAGCTCCGGACTAGCGGGGGGGCTTACGGACACCGGGGAGCTGTTTTTT. J is TRBJ2-2 and V is TRBV11-2; 15 bases line up with TRBD2. Germline loops: CDR1 SGHAT, CDR2 FQNNGV. The CDR3 length is 19 residues. Trimming cost V 4 bases and J 3 bases; bases outside gene matches: 9.

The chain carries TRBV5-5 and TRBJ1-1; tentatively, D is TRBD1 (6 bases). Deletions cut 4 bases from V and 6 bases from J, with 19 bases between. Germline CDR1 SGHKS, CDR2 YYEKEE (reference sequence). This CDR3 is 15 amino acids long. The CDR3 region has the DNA TGTGCCAGCAGCCTCTCGGGGACAAGACAGGCTGAAGCTTTCTTT. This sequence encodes CASSLSGTRQAEAFF. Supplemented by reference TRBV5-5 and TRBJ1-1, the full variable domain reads DAGVTQSPTHLIKTRGQQVTLRCSPISGHKSVSWYQQVLGQGPQFIFQYYEKEERGRGNFPDRFSARQFPNYSSELNVNALLLGDSALYLCASSLSGTRQAEAFFGQGTRLTVV.

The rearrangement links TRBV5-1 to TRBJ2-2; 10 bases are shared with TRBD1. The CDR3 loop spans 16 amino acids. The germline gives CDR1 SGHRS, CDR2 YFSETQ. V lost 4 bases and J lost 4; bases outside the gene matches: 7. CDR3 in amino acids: CASSPGQGVFTGELFF. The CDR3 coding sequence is TGCGCCAGCAGCCCAGGACAGGGGGTCTTCACCGGGGAGCTGTTTTTT. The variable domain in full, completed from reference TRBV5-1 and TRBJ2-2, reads KAGVTQTPRYLIKTRGQQVTLSCSPISGHRSVSWYQQTPGQGLQFLFEYFSETQRNKGNFPGRFSGRQFSNSRSEMNVSTLELGDSALYLCASSPGQGVFTGELFFGEGSRLTVL.

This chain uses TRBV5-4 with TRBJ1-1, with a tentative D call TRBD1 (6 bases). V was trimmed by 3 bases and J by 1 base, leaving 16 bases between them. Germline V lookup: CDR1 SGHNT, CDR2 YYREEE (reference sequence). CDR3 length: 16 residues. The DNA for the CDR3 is TGTGCCAGCAGCTCTACCAGGGTACAGGGGAACACTGAAGCTTTCTTT. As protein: CASSSTRVQGNTEAFF.

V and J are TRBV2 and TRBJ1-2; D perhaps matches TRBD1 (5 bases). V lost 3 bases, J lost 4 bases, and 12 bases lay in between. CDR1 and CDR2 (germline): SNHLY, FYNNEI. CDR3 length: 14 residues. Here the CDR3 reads CASSDTRVGYGYTF. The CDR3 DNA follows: TGTGCCAGCAGTGATACCAGGGTTGGCTATGGCTACACCTTC.

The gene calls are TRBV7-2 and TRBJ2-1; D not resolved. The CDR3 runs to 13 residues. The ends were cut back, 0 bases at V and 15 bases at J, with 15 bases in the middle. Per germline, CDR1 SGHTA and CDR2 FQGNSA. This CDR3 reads CASSLASPVTPFF. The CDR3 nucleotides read TGTGCCAGCAGCTTAGCTAGCCCTGTTACGCCGTTCTTC.

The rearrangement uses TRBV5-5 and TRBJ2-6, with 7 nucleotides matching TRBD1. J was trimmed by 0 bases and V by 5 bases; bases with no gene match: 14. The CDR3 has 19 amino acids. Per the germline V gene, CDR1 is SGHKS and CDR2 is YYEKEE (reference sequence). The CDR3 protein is CASRTAGTAHLSGANVLTF. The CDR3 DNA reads TGTGCCAGCAGAACGGCCGGGACAGCGCACCTCTCTGGGGCCAACGTCCTGACTTTC.

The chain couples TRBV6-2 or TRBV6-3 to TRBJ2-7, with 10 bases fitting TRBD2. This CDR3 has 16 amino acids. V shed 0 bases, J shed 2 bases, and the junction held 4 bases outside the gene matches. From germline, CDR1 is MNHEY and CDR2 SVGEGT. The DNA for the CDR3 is TGTGCCAGCAGTTACTCGGGACTAGCGTACACCTACGAGCAGTACTTC. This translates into CASSYSGLAYTYEQYF.

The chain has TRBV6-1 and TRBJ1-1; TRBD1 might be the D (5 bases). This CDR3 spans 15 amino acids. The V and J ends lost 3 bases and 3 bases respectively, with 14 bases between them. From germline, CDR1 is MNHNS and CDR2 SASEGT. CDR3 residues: CASSDVLGGDTEAFF. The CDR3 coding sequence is TGTGCCAGCAGTGATGTTTTAGGAGGGGACACTGAAGCTTTCTTT.

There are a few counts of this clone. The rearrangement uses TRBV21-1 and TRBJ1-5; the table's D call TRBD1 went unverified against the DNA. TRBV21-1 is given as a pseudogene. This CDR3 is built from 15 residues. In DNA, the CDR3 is TGTGCCAGCAGCTTGGCCTCCGCCGGCAATCAGCCCCAGCATTTT. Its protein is CASSLASAGNQPQHF.